These 4 T cell receptor beta chains were sequenced from one sample in a study of blood T cell repertoires in COVID-19. Libraries were prepared by immunoSEQ multiplex PCR; TCRdb keeps only in-frame clonotypes and omits some of them. The sample comprises roughly 250,000 clones, 70% to 90% of which are singletons, and over 1.5% rests with the top ten. Input material: PBMCs or T cells enriched from blood (not recorded which). The receptors were sampled from a woman aged 50 to 60 who had recovered from COVID-19.

V is TRBV7-9 and J is TRBJ1-3; D remains unclear. Looked up from germline, CDR1 is SEHNR and CDR2 is FQNEAQ (reference sequence). V gave up 2 bases and J gave up 4 bases, with 6 bases separating them. The CDR3 totals 13 residues. The CDR3 loop is CASSLSQGNTIYF. The CDR3 bases are TGTGCCAGCAGCTTATCGCAGGGAAACACCATATATTTT.

J is TRBJ1-5 and V is TRBV3-1 (or the pseudogene TRBV3-2); D unresolved. CDR3 length equals 15 residues. The V gene lost 2 bases and the J gene lost 0 bases, with 8 bases spanning the gap. CDR1 is LGHDT, CDR2 YNNKEL, per germline (reference sequence). The CDR3 bases are TGTGCCAGCAGCCAACCGTTCTATAGCAATCAGCCCCAGCATTTT. Translation: CASSQPFYSNQPQHF.

This chain connects TRBV4-1 to TRBJ2-1; TRBD2 matches 14 bases. The J segment lost 10 bases and the V segment lost 3 bases, leaving 11 bases of the junction unmatched. The germline gives CDR1 MGHRA, CDR2 YSYEKL. The CDR3 is made up of 17 amino acids. The CDR3 DNA sequence: TGCGCCAGCAGCCACCTGGGGACTAGCGGGAGATTTAAGGAGCAGTTCTTC. It encodes CASSHLGTSGRFKEQFF.

The V and J genes are TRBV29-1 and TRBJ2-3; perhaps TRBD1 as D (6 bases). V dropped 7 bases and J dropped 5 bases, with 19 bases sitting between them. The germline CDR1 and CDR2 sequences are SQVTM and ANQGSEA. The CDR3 loop spans 14 amino acids. The CDR3 nucleotides read TGCAGCGCCCCGCCTTCATGGGACAAAGATACGCAGTATTTT. Protein: CSAPPSWDKDTQYF.